This TCR beta chain originates from a study of blood T cell repertoires in COVID-19. Study details: Sites across the United States, Italy and Spain contributed samples from acute and convalescent COVID-19. Sample material is recorded as cDNA or gDNA derived from T cells, B-cell-depleted T cells, or PBMCs.

The V end lost 3 bases, the J end lost 5 bases, and 5 bases lay between the germline ends. Looked up from germline, CDR1 is MNHEY and CDR2 is SMNVEV (reference sequence). The CDR3 is 13 amino acids. Original processing notes: Amplification of reference gene primers provided the estimated nucleated cell counts. Profiling relied on immunoSEQ multiplex PCR, and the TCRdb table lists in-frame clones only, not all of them. V and J calls and clone size are copied from that table; D and trimming were computed from the DNA. The repertoire holds fewer than 150,000 clones, with roughly 88% as singletons. The sample was peripheral blood. The V and J genes are TRBV27 and TRBJ1-6; no definite D call. The receptor's source is a woman aged 70-85 years who had recovered from COVID-19. The CDR3 spells CASSFGDNSPLHF. The CDR3 nucleotides are TGTGCCAGCAGTTTCGGGGATAATTCACCCCTCCACTTT.